The text below deals with one T cell receptor beta chain. Its cognate antigen has yet to be identified. No much larger clone is present one base from it, and per-base qualities are unavailable. Collaborating institutions collected whole blood in K2EDTA tubes following their own protocols. Collaborator samples were shipped for TCRbeta analysis as frozen whole blood, isolated PBMCs, or DNA extracted from either sample type. The data originate from a study of blood T cell repertoires in COVID-19 (dated by TCRdb to 2018 to 2020). Describing the broader study: Samples from collaborators originated in the United States, Italy and Spain and spanned both the acute and convalescent phases of COVID-19. The material from the prospective study consisted of cDNA or gDNA derived from T cells, B-cell-depleted T cells, or PBMCs. The dataset comprised deeply sampled blood TCRbeta repertoires from subjects exposed to, actively infected with, or recovered from COVID-19. The repertoires were released in a freely available public database intended as a resource for research on the immune response to SARS-CoV-2. The samples were drawn from two sources: the first 160 participants of the ongoing ImmuneRACE study, and 1,200 or so subjects contributed by 6 global collaborators. The sample metadata nearly always contained a de-identified subject ID, COVID-19 status, age in years and sex. Where available, HLA class I and class II types were obtained from metadata supplied by the sample provider rather than from assay-based typing. The research as a whole found: The quantity of clinical and demographic metadata differed by source and by participant and was supplied without curation.

The CDR3 covers 13 residues, taking in both the cysteine and the phenylalanine. Only the CDR3 DNA is retained, 39 bases long and in frame from the first base. The CDR1 and CDR2 encoded by the germline V gene are SGHDT and YYEEEE. V is reduced by 4 bases and J by 4 bases, leaving a spacing of 11 bases between them. TCRbeta CDR3 regions were amplified from genomic DNA using the immunoSEQ Assay, a bias-controlled multiplex PCR. The published analysis was carried out like this. Nucleated cell counts per sample were estimated from amplification of reference gene primers within the assay. To quantify the absolute abundance of each unique TCRbeta CDR3 rearrangement, sequence reads were collapsed and filtered. For each sample, productive Simpson clonality was calculated by taking the square root of Simpson's diversity index across productive rearrangements. The clones in this table, taken by TCRdb from immuneACCESS, are in-frame only. Not every clone is retained; where verified, under half of the shortfall comes from an unresolved V gene, and the cause of the rest is unknown. That table is the source of V, J and clone size, and D and trimming were worked out from the DNA. The sample table lists about 180,000 clones, approximately 85% of them with a count of one. 9.8% of the sample belongs to the ten largest clones.

The receptor comes from a woman older than 75 with acute or convalescent COVID-19. The rearrangement joined TRBV5-6 to TRBJ1-2, with the D gene too uncertain to name. Sequencing input: peripheral blood. This receptor carries the CDR3 CASSPGGPYGYTF. The bases are TGTGCCAGCAGCCCTGGAGGTCCCTATGGCTACACCTTC.